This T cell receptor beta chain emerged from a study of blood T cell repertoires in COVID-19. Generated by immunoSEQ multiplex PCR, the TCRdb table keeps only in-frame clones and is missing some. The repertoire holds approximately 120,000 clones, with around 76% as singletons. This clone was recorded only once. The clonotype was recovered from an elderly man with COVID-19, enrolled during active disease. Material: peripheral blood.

The CDR3 region is CASSYASGNEQYF. The CDR3 DNA is TGTGCCAGCAGTTATGCTAGCGGGAACGAGCAGTACTTC. The chain uses TRBV6-5 and TRBJ2-7, with 9 bases lining up with TRBD2. The germline CDR1 and CDR2 sequences are MNHEY and SVGAGI. Losses at the gene ends were 3 bases for V and 5 bases for J; bases not matched to a gene: 2. This CDR3 contains 13 residues.